The clone carrying this T cell receptor (beta chain) appeared once. The patients all showed relapse after autologous stem cell transplantation, while their brentuximab vedotin exposure varied. The record originates from a study of PD-1 blockade in classical Hodgkin lymphoma. Generated by immunoSEQ multiplex PCR, the TCRdb table keeps only in-frame clones and is missing some. This table holds over 70,000 clones, 75% to 90% found once. Germline V gene data show CDR1 as SQVTM and CDR2 as ANQGSEA. CDR3 size: 17 residues. Trimming removed 5 bases from V and 8 bases from J; junction bases left unmatched: 15.

The V and J genes are TRBV29-1 and TRBJ2-3, with 14 positions matching TRBD2. The sample in question was peripheral blood mononuclear cells (PBMCs), obtained at baseline. This receptor was identified in a human donor with classical Hodgkin lymphoma. CDR3 amino acids: CSVSPGTSGSYLGTQYF. In DNA form, the CDR3 reads TGCAGCGTTTCCCCTGGGACTAGCGGGAGTTATCTAGGTACGCAGTATTTT.